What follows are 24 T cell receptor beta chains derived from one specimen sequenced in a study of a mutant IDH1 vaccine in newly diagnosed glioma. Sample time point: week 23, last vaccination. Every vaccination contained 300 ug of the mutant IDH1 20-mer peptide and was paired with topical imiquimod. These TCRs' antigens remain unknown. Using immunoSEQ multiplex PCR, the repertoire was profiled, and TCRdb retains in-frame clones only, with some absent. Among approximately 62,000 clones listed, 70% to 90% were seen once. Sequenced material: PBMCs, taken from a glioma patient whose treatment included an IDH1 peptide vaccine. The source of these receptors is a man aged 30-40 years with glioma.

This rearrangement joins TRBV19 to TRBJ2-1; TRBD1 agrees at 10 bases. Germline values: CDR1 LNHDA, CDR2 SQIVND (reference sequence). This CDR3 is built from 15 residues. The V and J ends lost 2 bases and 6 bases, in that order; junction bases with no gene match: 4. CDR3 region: CASSIIGTGVNEQFF. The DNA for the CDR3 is TGTGCCAGTAGTATAATTGGGACAGGGGTCAATGAGCAGTTCTTC.

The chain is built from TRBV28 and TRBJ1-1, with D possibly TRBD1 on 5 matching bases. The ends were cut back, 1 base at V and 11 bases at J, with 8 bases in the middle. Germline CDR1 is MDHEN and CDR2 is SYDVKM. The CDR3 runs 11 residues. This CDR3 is CASSLLGHAFF. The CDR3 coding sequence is TGTGCCAGCAGTTTATTGGGGCACGCTTTCTTT. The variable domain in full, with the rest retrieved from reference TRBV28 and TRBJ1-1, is DVKVTQSSRYLVKRTGEKVFLECVQDMDHENMFWYRQDPGLGLRLIYFSYDVKMKEKGDIPEGYSVSREKKERFSLILESASTNQTSMYLCASSLLGHAFFGQGTRLTVV.

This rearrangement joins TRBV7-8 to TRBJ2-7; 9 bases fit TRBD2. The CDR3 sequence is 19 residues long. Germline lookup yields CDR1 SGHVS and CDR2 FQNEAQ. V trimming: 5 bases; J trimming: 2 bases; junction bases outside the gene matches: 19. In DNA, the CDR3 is TGTGCCAGCAGCCCCAGTAGGGGGATGGTGACTAGCGGAACCTACGAGCAGTACTTC. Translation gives CASSPSRGMVTSGTYEQYF.

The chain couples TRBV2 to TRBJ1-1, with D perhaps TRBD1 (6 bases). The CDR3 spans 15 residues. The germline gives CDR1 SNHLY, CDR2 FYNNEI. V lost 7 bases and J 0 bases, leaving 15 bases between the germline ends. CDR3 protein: CASTGQTFMNTEAFF. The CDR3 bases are TGTGCCAGCACTGGACAGACCTTCATGAACACTGAAGCTTTCTTT. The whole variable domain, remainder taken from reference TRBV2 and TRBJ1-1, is EPEVTQTPSHQVTQMGQEVILRCVPISNHLYFYWYRQILGQKVEFLVSFYNNEISEKSEIFDDQFSVERPDGSNFTLKIRSTKLEDSAMYFCASTGQTFMNTEAFFGQGTRLTVV.

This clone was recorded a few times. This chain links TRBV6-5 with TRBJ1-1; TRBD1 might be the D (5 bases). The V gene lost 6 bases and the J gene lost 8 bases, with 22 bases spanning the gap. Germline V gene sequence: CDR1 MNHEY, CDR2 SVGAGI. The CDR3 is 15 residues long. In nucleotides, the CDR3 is TGTGCCAGCAGCACGGGTCCGACAGTCCGGGGGGAAGCTTTCTTT. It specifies CASSTGPTVRGEAFF.

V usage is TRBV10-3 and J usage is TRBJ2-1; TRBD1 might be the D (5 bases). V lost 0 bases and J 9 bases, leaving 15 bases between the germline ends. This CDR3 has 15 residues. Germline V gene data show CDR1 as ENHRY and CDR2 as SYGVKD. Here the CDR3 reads CAISESQGRFGEQFF. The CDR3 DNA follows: TGTGCCATCAGTGAGTCTCAGGGTAGGTTTGGTGAGCAGTTCTTC.

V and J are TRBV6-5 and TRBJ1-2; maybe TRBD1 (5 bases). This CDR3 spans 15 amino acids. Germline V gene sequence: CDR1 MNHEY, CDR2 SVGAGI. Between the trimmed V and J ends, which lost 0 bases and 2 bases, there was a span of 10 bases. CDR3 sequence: CASSYSSAGNYGYTF. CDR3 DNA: TGTGCCAGCAGTTACTCCTCGGCAGGGAACTATGGCTACACCTTC.

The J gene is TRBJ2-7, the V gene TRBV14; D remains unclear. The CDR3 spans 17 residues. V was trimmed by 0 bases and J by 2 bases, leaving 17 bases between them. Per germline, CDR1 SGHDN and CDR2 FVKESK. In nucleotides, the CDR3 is TGTGCCAGCAGCCAAGACCTACCGGGCCAAAACACCTACGAGCAGTACTTC. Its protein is CASSQDLPGQNTYEQYF.

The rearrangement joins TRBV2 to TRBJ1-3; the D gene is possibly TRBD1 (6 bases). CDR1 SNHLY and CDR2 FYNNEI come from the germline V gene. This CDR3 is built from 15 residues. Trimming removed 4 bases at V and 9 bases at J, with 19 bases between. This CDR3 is CASSATGSLGGTIYF. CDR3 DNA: TGTGCCAGCAGTGCGACAGGATCCCTTGGGGGCACCATATATTTT.

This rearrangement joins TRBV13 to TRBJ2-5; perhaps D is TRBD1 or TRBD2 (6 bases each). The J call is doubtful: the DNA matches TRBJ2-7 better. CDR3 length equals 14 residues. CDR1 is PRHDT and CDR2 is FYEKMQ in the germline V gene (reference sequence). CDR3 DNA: TGTGCCAGCAGCTTACGTCGGGGGCTCTACGAGCAGTACTTC. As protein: CASSLRRGLYEQYF.

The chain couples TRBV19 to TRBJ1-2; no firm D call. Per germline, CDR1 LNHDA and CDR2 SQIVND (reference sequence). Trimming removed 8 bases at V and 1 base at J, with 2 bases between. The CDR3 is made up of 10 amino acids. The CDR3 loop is CASFNYGYTF. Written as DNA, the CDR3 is TGTGCCAGTTTTAACTATGGCTACACCTTC. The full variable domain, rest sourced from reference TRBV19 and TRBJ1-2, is DGGITQSPKYLFRKEGQNVTLSCEQNLNHDAMYWYRQDPGQGLRLIYYSQIVNDFQKGDIAEGYSVSREKKESFPLTVTSAQKNPTAFYLCASFNYGYTFGSGTRLTVV.

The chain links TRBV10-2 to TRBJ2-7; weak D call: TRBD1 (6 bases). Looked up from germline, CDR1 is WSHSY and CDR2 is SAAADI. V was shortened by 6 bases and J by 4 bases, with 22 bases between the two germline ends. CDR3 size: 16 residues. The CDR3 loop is CASSVGQFSPSYEQYF. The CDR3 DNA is TGCGCCAGCAGCGTCGGACAGTTCAGCCCCTCTTACGAGCAGTACTTC.

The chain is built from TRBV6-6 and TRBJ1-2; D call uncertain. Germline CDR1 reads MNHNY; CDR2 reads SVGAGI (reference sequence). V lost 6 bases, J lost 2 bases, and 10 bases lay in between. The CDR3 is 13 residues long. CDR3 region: CASRGTENYGYTF. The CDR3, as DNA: TGTGCCAGCAGGGGTACAGAAAACTATGGCTACACCTTC.

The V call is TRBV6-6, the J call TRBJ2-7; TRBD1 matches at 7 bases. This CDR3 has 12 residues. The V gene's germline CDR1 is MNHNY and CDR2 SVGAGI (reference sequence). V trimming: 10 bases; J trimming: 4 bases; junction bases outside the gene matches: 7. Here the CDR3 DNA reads TGTGCCACCCTGACAGGGAAGTACGAGCAGTACTTC. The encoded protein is CATLTGKYEQYF.

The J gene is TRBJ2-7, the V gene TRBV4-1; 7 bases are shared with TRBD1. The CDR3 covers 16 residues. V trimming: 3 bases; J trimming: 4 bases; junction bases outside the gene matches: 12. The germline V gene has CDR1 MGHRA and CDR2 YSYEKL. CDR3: CASSQSSTGYEYEQYF. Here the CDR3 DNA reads TGCGCCAGCAGCCAGTCCTCGACAGGGTATGAATACGAGCAGTACTTC.

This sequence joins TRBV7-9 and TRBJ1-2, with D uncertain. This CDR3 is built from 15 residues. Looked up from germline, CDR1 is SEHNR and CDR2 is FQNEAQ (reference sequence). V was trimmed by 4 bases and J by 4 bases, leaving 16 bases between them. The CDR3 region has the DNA TGTGCCAGCAGCTCCTCACAGATACCATTCTATGGCTACACCTTC. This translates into CASSSSQIPFYGYTF.

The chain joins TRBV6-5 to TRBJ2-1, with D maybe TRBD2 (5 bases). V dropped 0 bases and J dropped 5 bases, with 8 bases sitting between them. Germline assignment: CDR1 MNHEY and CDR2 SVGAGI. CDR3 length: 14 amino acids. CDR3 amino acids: CASSYSEGNNEQFF. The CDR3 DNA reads TGTGCCAGCAGTTACTCTGAGGGAAACAATGAGCAGTTCTTC.

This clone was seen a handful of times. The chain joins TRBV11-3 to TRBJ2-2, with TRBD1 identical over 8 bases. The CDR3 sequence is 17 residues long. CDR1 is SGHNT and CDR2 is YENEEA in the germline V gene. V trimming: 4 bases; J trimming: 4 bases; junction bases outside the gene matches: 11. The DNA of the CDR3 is TGTGCCAGCAGCTCGGAAGAGGGACAGGCCACCACCGGGGAGCTGTTTTTT. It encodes CASSSEEGQATTGELFF.

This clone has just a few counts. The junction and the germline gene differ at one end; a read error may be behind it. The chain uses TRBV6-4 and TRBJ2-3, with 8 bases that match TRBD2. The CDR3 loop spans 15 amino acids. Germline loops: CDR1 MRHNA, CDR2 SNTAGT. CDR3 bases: TGTGCCATCAGTGCGGGACTAGACCCCACAGATACGCAGTATTTT. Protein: CAISAGLDPTDTQYF.

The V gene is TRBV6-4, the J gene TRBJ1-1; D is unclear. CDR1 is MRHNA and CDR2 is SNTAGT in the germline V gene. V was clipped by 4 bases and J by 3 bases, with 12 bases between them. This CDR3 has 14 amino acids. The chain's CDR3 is CASSATGVDTEAFF. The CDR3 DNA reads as TGTGCCAGCAGTGCGACGGGAGTGGACACTGAAGCTTTCTTT.

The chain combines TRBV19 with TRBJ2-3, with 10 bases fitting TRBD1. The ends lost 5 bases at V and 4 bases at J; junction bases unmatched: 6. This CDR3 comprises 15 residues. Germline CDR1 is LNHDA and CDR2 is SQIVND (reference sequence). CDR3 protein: CASSLRQGASDTQYF. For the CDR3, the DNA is TGTGCCAGTAGTTTAAGACAGGGGGCCTCAGATACGCAGTATTTT.

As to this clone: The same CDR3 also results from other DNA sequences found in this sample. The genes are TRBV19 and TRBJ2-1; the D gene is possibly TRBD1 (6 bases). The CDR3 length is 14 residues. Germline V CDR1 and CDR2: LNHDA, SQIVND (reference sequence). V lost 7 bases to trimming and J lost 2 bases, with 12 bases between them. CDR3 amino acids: CASNLPGAYNEQFF. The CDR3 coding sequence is TGTGCCAGTAACCTGCCAGGGGCCTACAATGAGCAGTTCTTC.

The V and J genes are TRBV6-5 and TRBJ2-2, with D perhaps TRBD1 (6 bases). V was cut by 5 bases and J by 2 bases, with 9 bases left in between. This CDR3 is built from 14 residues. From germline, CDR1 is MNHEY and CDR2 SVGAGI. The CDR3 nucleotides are TGTGCCAGCAGTAAACAGGGCAACACCGGGGAGCTGTTTTTT. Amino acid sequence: CASSKQGNTGELFF.

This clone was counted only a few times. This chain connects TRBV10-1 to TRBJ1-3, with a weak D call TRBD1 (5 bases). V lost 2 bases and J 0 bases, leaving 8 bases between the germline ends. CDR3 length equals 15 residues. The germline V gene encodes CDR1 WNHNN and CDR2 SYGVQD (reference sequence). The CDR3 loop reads CASSEQGSSGNTIYF. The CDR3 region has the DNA TGCGCCAGCAGTGAGCAGGGTTCCTCTGGAAACACCATATATTTT.